This is a list of T cell receptor beta chains from one sample in a study of PD-L1 blockade in urothelial cancer. The assay was immunoSEQ multiplex PCR, and TCRdb's table has in-frame clones only and misses some. The sample carries more than 65,000 clones, around 90% recorded once. This specimen was PBMCs, taken around atezolizumab (anti-PD-L1) treatment. The receptors shown here come from a woman in her seventies with urothelial cancer. Each CDR3 is given with its conserved first and last residue. D genes are given only for firm matches. The size entry is marked missing in some rows and otherwise reads once, few, many or a size class.

d_gene	v_gene	abundance	j_gene	CDR3aa	CDR3nt
.	TRBV10-1	few	TRBJ1-6	CASELLAQEQEFSPLHF	.
TRBD1	TRBV9	.	TRBJ2-1	CASSVTPVGQGAAEQFF	TGTGCCAGCAGCGTAACGCCGGTGGGACAGGGGGCGGCTGAGCAGTTCTTC
.	TRBV21-1	once	TRBJ2-7	CASSKGLADEQYF	TGTGCCAGCAGCAAAGGACTAGCGGACGAGCAGTACTTC
.	TRBV2	.	TRBJ2-3	CASSRGLADTQYF	TGTGCCAGCAGTAGGGGGTTGGCGGATACGCAGTATTTT
.	TRBV5-1	.	TRBJ1-4	CASSLAPRGVTTNEKLFF	TGCGCCAGCAGCTTGGCGCCCAGGGGTGTGACAACTAATGAAAAACTGTTTTTT
.	TRBV5-6	.	TRBJ2-7	CASSSHPGGASSYEQYF	TGTGCCAGCAGCTCACACCCCGGCGGGGCCAGCTCCTACGAGCAGTACTTC
TRBD2	TRBV5-5	.	TRBJ2-1	CASSLTDPSGGASEQFF	TGTGCCAGCAGCTTGACCGATCCTAGCGGGGGGGCCAGTGAGCAGTTCTTC
TRBD2	TRBV5-1	.	TRBJ2-2	CASNWGSSGVTGELFF	TGCGCCAGCAATTGGGGTAGTAGCGGGGTCACCGGGGAGCTGTTTTTT
.	TRBV7-6	.	TRBJ2-3	CASSFSGDTDTQYF	TGTGCCAGCAGCTTTTCAGGGGACACAGATACGCAGTATTTT
TRBD1	TRBV5-4	.	TRBJ1-4	CASSSQGGTNEKLFF	TGTGCCAGCAGCTCTCAGGGGGGCACTAATGAAAAACTGTTTTTT
.	TRBV7-2	.	TRBJ2-7	CASSLGRGPEYEQYF	TGTGCCAGCAGCTTAGGGCGGGGGCCCGAGTACGAGCAGTACTTC